The rows below give T cell receptor beta chains drawn from one sample of a study of blood T cell repertoires in COVID-19. Clones were read by immunoSEQ multiplex PCR, and TCRdb kept only the in-frame ones, dropping some. The sample consists of 55,000 to 90,000 clones, around 90% of them appearing once. Sequencing input: peripheral blood. The source is a human donor in a cohort sampled during active COVID-19. Both conserved end residues are part of each CDR3. The D gene is left open where the match is weak. Rows may omit the clone size; those that give it use once, few, many or a size class.

TRBJ2-2,13,TRBD1,.,TRBV3-1/TRBV3-2,TGTGCCAGCAGTCGACAGGGAATCGGGGAGCTGTTTTTT,CASSRQGIGELFF
TRBJ2-5,12,.,.,TRBV3-1/TRBV3-2,TGTGCCAGCAGCCCGCAGGGAGAGACCCAGTACTTC,CASSPQGETQYF
TRBJ2-7,13,TRBD2,.,TRBV7-2,TGTGCCAGCAGCTTAAGTAGGGAGGGCGAGCAGTACTTC,CASSLSREGEQYF
TRBJ2-7,12,.,once,TRBV10-2,TGCGCCAGCACAAGGGGTTACAACGAGCAGTACTTC,CASTRGYNEQYF
TRBJ1-1,15,TRBD1,.,TRBV10-2,TGCGCCAGCAGCGGGTCAGGGGGCTGGAACACTGAAGCTTTCTTT,CASSGSGGWNTEAFF
TRBJ1-2,13,.,.,TRBV5-5,TGTGCCAGCAGCCCACAAGGGGCGCGGGGCTACACCTTC,CASSPQGARGYTF
TRBJ2-5,15,TRBD1,.,TRBV5-1,TGCGCCAGCAGCTTGTTGGGACAGTCCTTGGAGACCCAGTACTTC,CASSLLGQSLETQYF
TRBJ2-2,16,.,.,TRBV27,TGTGCCAGCAGGGTATACGGCCTGGGGGGCACCGGGGAGCTGTTTTTT,CASRVYGLGGTGELFF
TRBJ1-1,15,TRBD1,.,TRBV28,TGTGCCAGCAGTTCCCAGGGGGCAACCCTCCAAAGGGCTTTCTTT,CASSSQGATLQRAFF
TRBJ2-1,17,TRBD2,few,TRBV30,TGTGCCTGGAGTGGCCGGACTAGCGGGAGCCACCCGCGGGAGCAGTTCTTC,CAWSGRTSGSHPREQFF
TRBJ2-5,13,.,.,TRBV6-5,TGTGCCAGCAGTCGGGGGTACCAAGAGACCCAGTACTTC,CASSRGYQETQYF
TRBJ1-1,16,TRBD1,.,TRBV6-2/TRBV6-3,TGTGCCAGCAGTTTCGGACAGGGAAGACCGAACACTGAAGCTTTCTTT,CASSFGQGRPNTEAFF
TRBJ2-1,16,.,.,TRBV4-1,TGCGCCAGCAGCCAAGAAGGGTGGACTACCTACAATGAGCAGTTCTTC,CASSQEGWTTYNEQFF
TRBJ1-3,12,.,.,TRBV11-2,TGTGCCAGCACCCTCTCTGGAAACACCATATATTTT,CASTLSGNTIYF
TRBJ2-7,11,.,.,TRBV29-1,TGCAGCGTTGACACTAGCCGCGAGCAGTACTTC,CSVDTSREQYF
TRBJ2-7,15,.,.,TRBV4-1,TGCGCCAGCAGCCAAGCTGGGGGGACCCTCTACGAGCAGTACTTC,CASSQAGGTLYEQYF
TRBJ2-5,14,TRBD1,.,TRBV30,TGTGCCTGTGACTTGGGACAGGCGCAAGAGACCCAGTACTTC,CACDLGQAQETQYF
TRBJ1-5,15,.,few,TRBV5-1,TGCGCCAGCAGCTGGGGCGGACAGTTCAATCAGCCCCAGCATTTT,CASSWGGQFNQPQHF
TRBJ2-7,17,TRBD2,few,TRBV4-1,TGCGCCAGCAGCCAAGTGGAGAGGACTAGGGTCTCCTACGAGCAGTACTTC,CASSQVERTRVSYEQYF
TRBJ2-1,13,.,.,TRBV5-1,TGCGCCAGCAGCTTGGACCAAAACCGGGAGCAGTTCTTC,CASSLDQNREQFF
TRBJ2-2,13,.,.,TRBV2,TGTGCCACCCGGGGGACGGTCACCGGGGAGCTGTTTTTT,CATRGTVTGELFF
TRBJ2-2,16,.,.,TRBV5-4,TGTGCCAGCAGCCGGGACATCGGGTTAAACACCGGGGAGCTGTTTTTT,CASSRDIGLNTGELFF
TRBJ1-4,14,.,.,TRBV5-4,TGTGCCAGCAGCTTTGGACACCCTGGTGAAAAACTGTTTTTT,CASSFGHPGEKLFF
TRBJ2-2,15,TRBD1,.,TRBV2,TGTGCCAGCAGTAAGGGACAGGGAGGTACCGGGGAGCTGTTTTTT,CASSKGQGGTGELFF
TRBJ1-2,15,.,once,TRBV18,TGTGCCAGCTCACCACGACAGGAGCTCCTCTATGGCTACACCTTC,CASSPRQELLYGYTF
TRBJ2-3,17,TRBD1,.,TRBV27,TGTGCCAGCAGTTCAATCAACCCGGGACAGGGTCCAGATACGCAGTATTTT,CASSSINPGQGPDTQYF
TRBJ2-2,17,TRBD2,.,TRBV18,TGTGCCAGCTCACCGCGGCGGGAGGGCGGAACCGCCGGGGAGCTGTTTTTT,CASSPRREGGTAGELFF
TRBJ2-7,14,TRBD2,few,TRBV2,TGTGCCAGCAAAGCGGGGGAGGGGCACTACGAGCAGTACTTC,CASKAGEGHYEQYF
TRBJ1-1,15,.,.,TRBV19,TGTGCCAGTAGTATCGGGGGGCTGGTGTACACTGAAGCTTTCTTT,CASSIGGLVYTEAFF
TRBJ2-3,15,.,.,TRBV30,TGTGCCGGGGGCCTAGGGGGAGGGTTCCCCGATACGCAGTATTTT,CAGGLGGGFPDTQYF
TRBJ2-3,18,.,once,TRBV7-9,TGTGCCTCTAGGGGCAGGATGAAACCCCAGTCCAGCACAGATACGCAGTATTTT,CASRGRMKPQSSTDTQYF
TRBJ2-7,16,TRBD2,few,TRBV14,TGTGCCAGCAGCCAAGATCGCCTACTAGCGACGTACGAGCAGTACTTC,CASSQDRLLATYEQYF
TRBJ2-5,14,.,.,TRBV21-1,TGTGCCAGCAGCAAACAAACCAGCCAAGAGACCCAGTACTTC,CASSKQTSQETQYF
TRBJ1-2,15,.,.,TRBV2,TGTGCCAGCAGTGAACCACAGGGAGGGAGCTATGGCTACACCTTC,CASSEPQGGSYGYTF
TRBJ1-1,13,.,.,TRBV19,TGTGCCAGTACCCCAGTCATGAACACTGAAGCTTTCTTT,CASTPVMNTEAFF
TRBJ1-2,13,TRBD1,.,TRBV29-1,TGCAGCGTTGACAGGACAGGGGTCAGTGGCTACACCTTC,CSVDRTGVSGYTF
TRBJ1-5,15,.,.,TRBV11-2,TGTGCCAGCAGCTTAGATTACCCAGTTCAGCAGCCCCAGCATTTT,CASSLDYPVQQPQHF